The 25 T cell receptor beta chains below were found in one sample sequenced in a study of CD8+ T cells in alopecia areata. As to treatment: oral pan-JAK inhibitor, 5-10 mg twice daily. Reverse transcribed after extraction, RNA yielded cDNA as the sequencing template. Only in-frame clones appear in the TCRdb table, and some are missing; sequencing was by immunoSEQ multiplex PCR. The table has under 150,000 clones, over 60% seen once. Here the sequenced sample was CD4+ T cells sorted from blood, taken at week 4, from a patient treated with tofacitinib. The source is a human donor with alopecia areata.

A word on this clone: The same CDR3 arises from other DNA sequences in this sample as well. The V call is TRBV18, the J call TRBJ2-5, with D uncertain. Looked up from germline, CDR1 is KGHSH and CDR2 is LQKENI. This CDR3 has 13 amino acids. V was clipped by 0 bases and J by 2 bases, with 4 bases between them. The CDR3 protein is CASSPPGQETQYF. The CDR3 DNA reads as TGTGCCAGCTCACCACCCGGTCAAGAGACCCAGTACTTC. Full variable domain (missing parts from reference TRBV18 and TRBJ2-5): NAGVMQNPRHLVRRRGQEARLRCSPMKGHSHVYWYRQLPEEGLKFMVYLQKENIIDESGMPKERFSAEFPKEGPSILRIQQVVRGDSAAYFCASSPPGQETQYFGPGTRLLVL.

The rearrangement joins TRBV29-1 to TRBJ1-1; D ambiguous. The CDR3 sequence is 12 residues long. Germline values: CDR1 SQVTM, CDR2 ANQGSEA. V was shortened by 7 bases and J by 6 bases, with 15 bases between the two germline ends. The CDR3 coding sequence is TGCAGCGCAGACAAAGGCTTCGCTGAAGCTTTCTTT. Its protein product is CSADKGFAEAFF.

There are a few counts of this clone. CDR3 in amino acids: CASSAGQGGYEQYF. The CDR3 DNA reads TGTGCCAGCTCAGCGGGACAGGGTGGCTACGAGCAGTACTTC. The chain has TRBV18 and TRBJ2-7, with 9 bases matching TRBD1. V dropped 5 bases and J dropped 3; count of bases not matched to a gene: 5. CDR3 length equals 14 residues. In germline, CDR1 is KGHSH, CDR2 LQKENI.

The chain couples TRBV28 to TRBJ2-2, with 7 bases matching TRBD2. The germline V gene has CDR1 MDHEN and CDR2 SYDVKM. V dropped 3 bases and J dropped 2; count of bases not matched to a gene: 12. The CDR3 has 18 amino acids. Here the CDR3 reads CASSFAGLAGVNTGELFF. CDR3 sequence (DNA): TGTGCCAGCAGTTTCGCGGGTCTGGCGGGAGTTAACACCGGGGAGCTGTTTTTT.

In its sample, this clone was seen a few times. This CDR3 is CAWRLLAGGPKEQFF. The CDR3 DNA is TGTGCCTGGAGACTACTAGCGGGAGGGCCAAAAGAGCAGTTCTTC. The chain links TRBV30 to TRBJ2-1; the match to TRBD2 covers 13 bases. The CDR3 loop spans 15 amino acids. In germline, CDR1 is GTSNPN, CDR2 SVGIG (reference sequence). The V segment lost 3 bases and the J segment 10 bases; nucleotides outside the gene matches: 9. Looking up the rest from reference TRBV30 and TRBJ2-1 gives the full variable domain: SQTIHQWPATLVQPVGSPLSLECTVEGTSNPNLYWYRQAAGRGLQLLFYSVGIGQISSEVPQNLSASRPQDRQFILSSKKLLLSDSGFYLCAWRLLAGGPKEQFFGPGTRLTVL.

The V call is TRBV9, the J call TRBJ2-5, with D uncertain. The CDR3 totals 15 residues. Trimming cost V 5 bases and J 1 base, with 15 bases left between them. Germline loops: CDR1 SGDLS, CDR2 YYNGEE. CDR3 DNA sequence: TGTGCCAGCAGTCCCGTCGGCACCCCCCAAGAGACCCAGTACTTC. Amino acid sequence: CASSPVGTPQETQYF.

The chain has TRBV30 and TRBJ1-2; 9 bases are shared with TRBD1. The CDR3 sequence is 13 residues long. V was clipped by 5 bases and J by 5 bases; unmatched bases: 6. Germline lookup yields CDR1 GTSNPN and CDR2 SVGIG (reference sequence). CDR3 sequence reads: CAWAGTGWYGYTF. In DNA, the CDR3 is TGTGCCTGGGCCGGGACAGGGTGGTATGGCTACACCTTC.

The chain joins TRBV12-5 to TRBJ2-3; D remains unclear. In germline, CDR1 is LGHNT, CDR2 FRNRAP. V dropped 3 bases and J dropped 1 base, with 5 bases sitting between them. The CDR3 extends over 13 amino acids. CDR3 loop: CASGLSGTDTQYF. The CDR3 DNA reads TGTGCTAGTGGTTTATCTGGCACAGATACGCAGTATTTT.

The chain combines TRBV4-3 with TRBJ1-1; a weak D match, TRBD1 (6 bases). V lost 3 bases and J 10 bases, leaving 18 bases between the germline ends. The CDR3 runs to 14 residues. The germline V gene encodes CDR1 LGHNA and CDR2 YSLEER. CDR3 nucleotide sequence: TGCGCCAGCAGCCAGTATGCACAGGGTGTAGTAGCTTTCTTT. Amino acid sequence: CASSQYAQGVVAFF.

Only a few counts were recorded for this clone. The rearrangement joins TRBV10-2 to TRBJ2-7; 7 positions match TRBD1. CDR1 and CDR2 from the germline V gene are WSHSY and SAAADI. The CDR3 spans 12 residues. J was trimmed by 2 bases and V by 8 bases; bases with no gene match: 3. In DNA, the CDR3 is TGCGCCAGCGGACAGGTTGCCTACGAGCAGTACTTC. Encoded protein: CASGQVAYEQYF.

The CDR3: CASSPWQGENEQYF. In DNA form, the CDR3 reads TGTGCCAGCTCACCATGGCAGGGGGAGAACGAGCAGTACTTC. The V and J genes are TRBV18 and TRBJ2-7; 7 positions match TRBD1. This CDR3 is built from 14 residues. From germline, CDR1 is KGHSH and CDR2 LQKENI. J gave up 5 bases and V 2 bases, and 6 bases lay outside the gene matches.

The chain recombines TRBV9 with TRBJ2-5; tentatively, D is TRBD2 (6 bases). Germline V gene lookup returns CDR1 SGDLS and CDR2 YYNGEE. Trimming left V 7 bases short and J 4 bases short, with 14 bases between. The CDR3 spans 13 residues. The CDR3 region has the DNA TGTGCCAGCTCCCGGGGGATGGGAGAGACCCAGTACTTC. This encodes CASSRGMGETQYF.

This clone occurred a few times. Since no conserved phenylalanine or tryptophan closes the CDR3, a read error is the likely cause. Because the CDR3's place on the DNA is in doubt, the DNA is left out and the CDR3 is given as listed by TCRdb. V is TRBV27 and J is TRBJ2-3; the D call in the table, TRBD2, was not verified against the DNA. From germline, CDR1 is MNHEY and CDR2 SMNVEV (reference sequence). The CDR3 is 9 residues long, counting both termini. This chain's CDR3 is CASSLPGTH.

V usage is TRBV30 and J usage is TRBJ2-1; D possibly matches TRBD1 or TRBD2 (6 bases each). Trimming removed 0 bases at V and 9 bases at J, with 12 bases between. The germline V gene has CDR1 GTSNPN and CDR2 SVGIG (reference sequence). There are 13 residues in the CDR3. The DNA of the CDR3 is TGTGCCTGGAGTGTACTCAGGGGAGGTGAGCAGTTCTTC. It encodes CAWSVLRGGEQFF. Together with reference TRBV30 and TRBJ2-1, the CDR3 gives the full variable domain: SQTIHQWPATLVQPVGSPLSLECTVEGTSNPNLYWYRQAAGRGLQLLFYSVGIGQISSEVPQNLSASRPQDRQFILSSKKLLLSDSGFYLCAWSVLRGGEQFFGPGTRLTVL.

The CDR3 nucleotides are TGTGCCAGCACCCCACCCTGGAACACCGGGGAGCTGTTTTTT. Its protein product is CASTPPWNTGELFF. The V call is TRBV7-9, the J call TRBJ2-2; D is ambiguous. CDR1 and CDR2 from the germline V gene are SEHNR and FQNEAQ (reference sequence). There are 14 residues in the CDR3. V lost 7 bases, J lost 1 base, and 10 bases lay in between.

V is TRBV5-6 and J is TRBJ2-1, with D perhaps TRBD2 (5 bases). The germline gives CDR1 SGHDT, CDR2 YYEEEE. The CDR3 consists of 16 residues. Trimming stripped 0 bases from V and 4 bases from J, with 14 bases between. The CDR3 protein is CASSLAGVVRYNEQFF. The CDR3 DNA sequence: TGTGCCAGCAGCTTGGCCGGGGTAGTCAGATACAATGAGCAGTTCTTC.

This clone was detected only a few times. This chain connects TRBV30 to TRBJ1-1; the D gene is possibly TRBD1 (5 bases). CDR1 is GTSNPN, CDR2 SVGIG, per germline (reference sequence). The CDR3 is made up of 12 amino acids. The V end was cut by 4 bases, the J end by 5 bases, with 11 bases between. In nucleotides, the CDR3 is TGTGCCTGGAATCCGCAGGGAACTGAAGCTTTCTTT. Protein product: CAWNPQGTEAFF.

The V call is TRBV4-3, the J call TRBJ2-5, with TRBD1 identical over 8 bases. Per germline, CDR1 LGHNA and CDR2 YSLEER. V lost 1 base, J lost 1 base, and 2 bases stayed unmatched. CDR3 length: 15 amino acids. Here the CDR3 reads CASSQVTGGQETQYF. The CDR3 coding sequence is TGCGCCAGCAGCCAAGTTACAGGGGGCCAAGAGACCCAGTACTTC.

The chain has TRBV5-1 and TRBJ1-1; no clear D gene. V was cut by 0 bases and J by 5 bases, with 14 bases left in between. CDR1 SGHRS and CDR2 YFSETQ come from the germline V gene. The CDR3 loop spans 15 amino acids. The CDR3 coding sequence is TGCGCCAGCAGCTTGGGGGGTTTGCCTCAGACTGAAGCTTTCTTT. Translation gives CASSLGGLPQTEAFF.

The V call is TRBV25-1, the J call TRBJ2-3; TRBD2 matches at 9 bases. Per the germline V gene, CDR1 is MGHDK and CDR2 is SYGVNS. This CDR3 spans 18 amino acids. With V trimmed by 4 bases and J by 2 bases, 13 bases remained unmatched. CDR3: CASSASPASGDITDTQYF. CDR3 sequence (DNA): TGTGCCAGCAGTGCATCACCCGCTAGCGGGGATATCACAGATACGCAGTATTTT. The full variable domain, in which reference TRBV25-1 and TRBJ2-3 provide the parts outside the CDR3, is EADIYQTPRYLVIGTGKKITLECSQTMGHDKMYWYQQDPGMELHLIHYSYGVNSTEKGDLSSESTVSRIRTEHFPLTLESARPSHTSQYLCASSASPASGDITDTQYFGPGTRLTVL.

The chain has TRBV30 and TRBJ1-2; possible D gene TRBD1, 5 bases. Between the trimmed V and J ends, which lost 4 bases and 0 bases, there was a span of 12 bases. The CDR3 runs 14 residues. CDR1 is GTSNPN, CDR2 SVGIG, per germline (reference sequence). CDR3 DNA sequence: TGTGCCTGGACCGGGACCGAAGCTAACTATGGCTACACCTTC. It is translated as CAWTGTEANYGYTF.

V usage is TRBV5-4 and J usage is TRBJ2-5; tentatively, D is TRBD1 (5 bases). The germline V and J ends were trimmed by 7 bases and 1 base, with 8 bases remaining between them. The germline CDR1 and CDR2 sequences are SGHNT and YYREEE (reference sequence). The CDR3 extends over 12 amino acids. The CDR3 bases are TGTGCCAGCTCACAGGTCCAAGAGACCCAGTACTTC. Protein product: CASSQVQETQYF.

This rearrangement joins TRBV5-4 to TRBJ2-1; TRBD2 aligns across 9 bases. The CDR3 covers 16 residues. V trimming: 0 bases; J trimming: 6 bases; junction bases outside the gene matches: 7. Looked up from germline, CDR1 is SGHNT and CDR2 is YYREEE (reference sequence). CDR3 sequence reads: CASSLGNSGSGNEQFF. CDR3 bases: TGTGCCAGCAGCTTGGGGAATAGCGGGAGCGGCAATGAGCAGTTCTTC. Filled out from reference TRBV5-4 and TRBJ2-1, the complete variable domain reads ETGVTQSPTHLIKTRGQQVTLRCSSQSGHNTVSWYQQALGQGPQFIFQYYREEENGRGNFPPRFSGLQFPNYSSELNVNALELDDSALYLCASSLGNSGSGNEQFFGPGTRLTVL.

The chain links TRBV9 to TRBJ2-2, with TRBD2 identical over 7 bases. V lost 0 bases to trimming and J lost 2 bases; unmatched junction nucleotides: 10. Germline CDR1 is SGDLS and CDR2 is YYNGEE. CDR3 length: 18 amino acids. The DNA for the CDR3 is TGTGCCAGCAGCGTAGCGTCGGGAGGAGTAATTAACACCGGGGAGCTGTTTTTT. Translation gives CASSVASGGVINTGELFF.

V usage is TRBV15 and J usage is TRBJ2-5; no definite D call. CDR1 LNHNV and CDR2 YYDKDF come from the germline V gene (reference sequence). This CDR3 region has 15 residues. Trimming took 0 bases from V and 1 from J, leaving 9 bases between them. CDR3 coding DNA: TGTGCCACCAGCAGAGATACGCATTTCCAAGAGACCCAGTACTTC. Its translation is CATSRDTHFQETQYF.